This paragraph covers one TCR beta chain sequence. V lost 7 bases and J 1 base, leaving 14 bases between the germline ends. CDR1 is MDHEN and CDR2 is SYDVKM in the germline V gene. This CDR3 comprises 15 residues. These data originate in a study of PD-L1 blockade in urothelial cancer. In each PCR, synthetic TCR analog templates were spiked in. The protocol was immunoSEQ multiplex PCR, while the TCRdb copy is restricted to in-frame clones and leaves out a portion. The sample records under 120,000 clones, under 85% being singletons. This sample comprised PBMCs, obtained around atezolizumab (anti-PD-L1) treatment. The chain has TRBV28 and TRBJ1-3; D perhaps matches TRBD1 (5 bases). The source of this sequence is a man aged 50 to 60 with urothelial cancer. In DNA, the CDR3 is TGTGCCAGCACCCCATCTCAGGGTTCTGGAAACACCATATATTTT. This codes for CASTPSQGSGNTIYF.